Below, one T cell receptor (beta chain) is given with its context. The antigen is not known. This sample is drawn from a study of cytomegalovirus exposure and HLA in healthy donors. Findings and limits, study-wide: TCR sequences were mostly rare, though some public TCRs occurred in many donors. Compared with the approximately 670-donor mean, an Asian-associated ancestry cluster reportedly had fewer N-insertions, according to a later analysis.

Germline trimming cut 4 bases from V and 0 bases from J; bases unmatched to any gene: 3. This CDR3 is 15 amino acids long. Germline V gene data show CDR1 as LNHDA and CDR2 as SQIVND (reference sequence). The PCR employed 60 Vbeta primers together with 13 Jbeta primers. The assay was immunoSEQ multiplex PCR, and TCRdb's table has in-frame clones only and misses some. Here the sample spans tens of thousands of clones, 70% to 85% being singletons. Samples came from healthy bone marrow donors. Nominally healthy donors provided the samples, though records likely missed some immune exposures. Sample: PBMCs. The sequence came from a man over 45 in good health and CMV-seropositive. The J gene is TRBJ2-1, the V gene TRBV19; TRBD2 matches at 7 bases. As DNA, the CDR3 is TGTGCCAGTAGTAGGCTAGCGGACTCCTACAATGAGCAGTTCTTC. Protein: CASSRLADSYNEQFF.